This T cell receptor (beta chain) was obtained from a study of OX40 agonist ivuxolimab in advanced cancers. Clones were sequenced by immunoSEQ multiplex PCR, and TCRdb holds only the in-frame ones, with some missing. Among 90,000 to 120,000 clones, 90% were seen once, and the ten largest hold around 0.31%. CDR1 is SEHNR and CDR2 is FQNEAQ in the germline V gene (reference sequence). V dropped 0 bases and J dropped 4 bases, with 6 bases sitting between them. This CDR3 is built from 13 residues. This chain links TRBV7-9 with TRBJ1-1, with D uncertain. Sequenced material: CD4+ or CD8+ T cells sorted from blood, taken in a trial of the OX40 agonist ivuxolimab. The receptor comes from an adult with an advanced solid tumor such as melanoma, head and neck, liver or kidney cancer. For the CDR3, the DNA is TGTGCCAGCAGCTTAGCAGGGATCACTGAAGCTTTCTTT. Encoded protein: CASSLAGITEAFF. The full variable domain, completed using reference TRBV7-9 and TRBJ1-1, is DTGVSQNPRHKITKRGQNVTFRCDPISEHNRLYWYRQTLGQGPEFLTYFQNEAQLEKSRLLSDRFSAERPKGSFSTLEIQRTEQGDSAMYLCASSLAGITEAFFGQGTRLTVV.